This TCR beta chain was identified during a study of Ad26.COV2.S vaccination and SARS-CoV-2 variants. TCRdb's copy holds only in-frame clones and misses some; the assay was immunoSEQ multiplex PCR. Of about 370,000 clones listed, about 88% are singletons. Described treatment: 15 to 20 received Ad26.COV2.S at low or high dose, single or two shots; roughly 5 received placebo; per-sample allocation not given. Day 63 following the first vaccine or placebo injection was when the samples were taken. Cohort 1b enrolled adults aged 18-55 years in Boston. A word on this clone: Its antigen is not identified.

V lost 4 bases and J 5 bases, leaving 11 bases between the germline ends. Germline CDR1 reads MGHRA; CDR2 reads YSYEKL. The CDR3 sequence is 13 residues long. Notes on the study in general: Assessments of TCR breadth and depth may have underestimated the total T cell responses.

The J gene is TRBJ2-5, the V gene TRBV4-1, with D maybe TRBD2 (5 bases). The receptor's source is a person aged 18-60 years who received the Ad26.COV2.S COVID-19 vaccine or a placebo. Specimen: peripheral blood, collected in a trial of Ad26.COV2.S vaccine versus placebo. CDR3 sequence (DNA): TGCGCCAGCAGCCTAGCGTTAGCGGAGACCCAGTACTTC. This gives the protein CASSLALAETQYF.